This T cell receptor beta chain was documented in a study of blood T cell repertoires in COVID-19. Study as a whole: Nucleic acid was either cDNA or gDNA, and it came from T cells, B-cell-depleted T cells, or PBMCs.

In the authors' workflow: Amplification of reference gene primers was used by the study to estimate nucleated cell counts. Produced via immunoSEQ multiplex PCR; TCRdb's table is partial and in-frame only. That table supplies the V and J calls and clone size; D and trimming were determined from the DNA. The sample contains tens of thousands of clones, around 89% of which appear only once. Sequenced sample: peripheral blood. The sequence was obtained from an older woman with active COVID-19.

The CDR3 bases are TGTGCCAGCAGTTCGATCGTTACAGTTAACTATGGCTACACCTTC. Its translation is CASSSIVTVNYGYTF. The chain links TRBV28 to TRBJ1-2; D gene ambiguous. The V and J ends lost 4 bases and 1 base respectively, with 13 bases between them. The CDR3 contains 15 residues. Germline V lookup: CDR1 MDHEN, CDR2 SYDVKM.